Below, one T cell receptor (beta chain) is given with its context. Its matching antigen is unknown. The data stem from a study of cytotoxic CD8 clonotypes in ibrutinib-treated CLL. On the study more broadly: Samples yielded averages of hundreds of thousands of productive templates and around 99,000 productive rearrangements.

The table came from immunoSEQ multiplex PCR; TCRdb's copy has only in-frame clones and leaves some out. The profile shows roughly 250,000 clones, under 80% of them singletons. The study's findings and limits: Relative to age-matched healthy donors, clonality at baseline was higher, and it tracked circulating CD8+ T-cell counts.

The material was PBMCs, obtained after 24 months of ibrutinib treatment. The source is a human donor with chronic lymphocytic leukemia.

The CDR3 region has the DNA TGTGCCAGCAGTTTTGTCGGGGATCCTGGTACTGTGGAGCAGTACTTC. It yields the protein CASSFVGDPGTVEQYF. The rearrangement joins TRBV28 to TRBJ2-7; D perhaps matches TRBD2 (5 bases). V was shortened by 3 bases and J by 7 bases, with 22 bases between the two germline ends. Germline V gene sequence: CDR1 MDHEN, CDR2 SYDVKM. The CDR3 spans 16 residues. The full variable domain, completed using reference TRBV28 and TRBJ2-7, is DVKVTQSSRYLVKRTGEKVFLECVQDMDHENMFWYRQDPGLGLRLIYFSYDVKMKEKGDIPEGYSVSREKKERFSLILESASTNQTSMYLCASSFVGDPGTVEQYFGPGTRLTVT.